This TCR beta chain emerged from a study of post-analysis software for immune sequencing data. Study in general: Relapsing-remitting, secondary progressive and progressive-relapsing multiple sclerosis courses were included.

Germline CDR1 is SGHTA and CDR2 is FQGNSA. The CDR3 totals 11 residues. This clonotype was counted only a few times. Its antigen remains unknown. Unique molecular identifiers tagged the TCR beta cDNA libraries. TCRdb fed the PCR reads into MiXCR, producing one record per CDR3 protein. Of about 770,000 distinct CDR3 sequences in the sample, 46% were seen once. Points from the study as a whole: When patients were compared with controls, a handful of TRBV segments were more frequent, TRBV5-6, TRBV5-1 and TRBV20-1 among them. Co-batched samples clustered tightly together by F measure.

This TCR derives from a girl under 18 with multiple sclerosis. This sequence joins TRBV7-2 and TRBJ2-7, with D uncertain. The J call could be wrong; TRBJ2-5 is a better fit for the DNA end. Source material: blood. The CDR3 nucleotides read TGTGCCAGCAGCTGGGAAGAGACCCAGTACTTC. It encodes CASSWEETQYF.